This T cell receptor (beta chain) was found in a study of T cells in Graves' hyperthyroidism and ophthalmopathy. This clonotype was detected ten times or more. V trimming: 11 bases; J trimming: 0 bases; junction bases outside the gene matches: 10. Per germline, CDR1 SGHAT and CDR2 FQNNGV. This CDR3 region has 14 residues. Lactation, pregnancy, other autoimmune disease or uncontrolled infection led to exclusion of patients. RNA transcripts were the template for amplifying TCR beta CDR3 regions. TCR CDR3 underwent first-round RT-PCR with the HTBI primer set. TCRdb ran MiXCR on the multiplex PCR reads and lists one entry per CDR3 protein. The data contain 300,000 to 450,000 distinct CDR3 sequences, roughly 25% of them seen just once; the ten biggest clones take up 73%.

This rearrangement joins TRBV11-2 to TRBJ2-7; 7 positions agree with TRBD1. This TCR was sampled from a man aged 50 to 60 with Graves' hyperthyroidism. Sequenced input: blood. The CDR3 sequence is CACKVGTDSYEQYF. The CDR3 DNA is TGTGCCTGTAAGGTGGGGACAGACTCCTACGAGCAGTACTTC. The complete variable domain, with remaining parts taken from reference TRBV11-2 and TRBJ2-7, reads EAGVAQSPRYKIIEKRQSVAFWCNPISGHATLYWYQQILGQGPKLLIQFQNNGVVDDSQLPKDRFSAERLKGVDSTLKIQPAKLEDSAVYLCACKVGTDSYEQYFGPGTRLTVT.